This T cell receptor beta chain was observed in a study of human T cells and chemical hapten exposure. Whole-study context: Patch tests delivered 0.01% DPC to the upper back and were evaluated at 6 days.

Individual cDNA molecules received unique molecular identifiers in the library. In the authors' workflow: Samples had a median of 95,638 TCRs, ranging roughly 20,000 to 750,000. TCRdb passed the RACE reads through MiXCR, listing each CDR3 protein once. In this record, the V and J calls reflect TCRdb's handling and not the investigators' own analysis. The data contain approximately 89,000 distinct CDR3 sequences, 10% of them singletons. The time point here: patch test 2, 6 weeks after DPC sensitization. The sample's treatment: therapeutic diphenylcyclopropenone sensitization with weekly scalp DPC. The CDR3 covers 14 residues. CDR1 is MDHEN, CDR2 SYDVKM, per germline. Trimming shortened V by 3 bases and J by 4 bases, and 13 bases separated the two germline ends. Study-wide points: Controls formed significantly fewer large CDR3 similarity clusters than expanded TCRs did.

There are a few counts of this clonotype. What it recognizes is unknown. The material was whole blood, obtained in connection with sensitization to the hapten diphenylcyclopropenone (DPC). The chain uses TRBV28 and TRBJ2-7; D is uncertain. This TCR was sampled from a woman in her thirties with alopecia areata. Some clones in this sample may be carry-over from other donors' samples. CDR3 DNA: TGTGCCAGCAGTTTGGCAGGAACTCTTTACGAGCAGTACTTC. Encoded protein: CASSLAGTLYEQYF.